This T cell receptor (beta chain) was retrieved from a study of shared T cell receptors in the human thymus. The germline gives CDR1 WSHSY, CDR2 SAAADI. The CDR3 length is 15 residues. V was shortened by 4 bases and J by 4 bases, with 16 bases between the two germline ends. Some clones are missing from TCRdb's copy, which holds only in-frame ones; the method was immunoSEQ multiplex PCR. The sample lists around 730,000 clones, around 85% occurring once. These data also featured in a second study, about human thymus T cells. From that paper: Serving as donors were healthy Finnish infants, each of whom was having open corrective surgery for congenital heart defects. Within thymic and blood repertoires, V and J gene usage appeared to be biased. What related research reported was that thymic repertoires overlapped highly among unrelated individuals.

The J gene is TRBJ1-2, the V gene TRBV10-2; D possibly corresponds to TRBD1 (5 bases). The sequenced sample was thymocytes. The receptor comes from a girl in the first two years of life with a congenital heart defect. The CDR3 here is CASSGTDLGAYGYTF. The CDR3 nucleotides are TGCGCCAGCAGTGGAACGGATCTTGGGGCCTATGGCTACACCTTC.